What follows are 27 T cell receptor beta chains derived from one specimen sequenced in a study of T cell responses to AZD1222 COVID-19 vaccine. Sequencing was performed with immunoSEQ multiplex PCR; in TCRdb, only in-frame clones are kept and a portion is missing. The sample shows about 120,000 clones, about 90% of them seen only once. The source material was peripheral blood, sampled on day 0 of AZD1222 vaccination. The receptors come from an adult in good health.

The genes are TRBV5-1 and TRBJ1-6, with 11 bases that match TRBD1. CDR3 length equals 15 residues. V was clipped by 4 bases and J by 9 bases; unmatched bases: 6. In germline, CDR1 is SGHRS, CDR2 YFSETQ. The CDR3 protein is CASSLEGQGASPLHF. CDR3 DNA: TGCGCCAGCAGCCTGGAAGGACAGGGGGCTTCACCCCTCCACTTT.

The count of this clone is one. The rearrangement joins TRBV18 to TRBJ2-5; the D is unclear. Germline loops: CDR1 KGHSH, CDR2 LQKENI. This CDR3 comprises 14 residues. Trimming removed 0 bases from V and 5 bases from J, with 10 bases in between. CDR3: CASSPPSDRETQYF. In nucleotides, the CDR3 is TGTGCCAGCTCACCACCCAGCGACCGGGAGACCCAGTACTTC.

The chain links TRBV7-8 to TRBJ2-1; TRBD2 aligns across 10 bases. The V segment lost 2 bases and the J segment 0 bases; nucleotides outside the gene matches: 4. Germline CDR1 and CDR2: SGHVS and FQNEAQ. The CDR3 has 17 amino acids. DNA for the CDR3: TGTGCCAGCAGCTTACGCGAGCGGGGGGGCTCCTACAATGAGCAGTTCTTC. Protein sequence: CASSLRERGGSYNEQFF.

Only one count was recorded for this clone. This chain joins TRBV6-5 and TRBJ1-2, with 8 bases fitting TRBD1. Germline values: CDR1 MNHEY, CDR2 SVGAGI. The CDR3 runs 15 residues. The trim removed 6 bases at V and 1 base at J, leaving 7 bases unmatched. For the CDR3, the DNA is TGTGCCAGCAGGTTGACAGGGGCTGGTAACTATGGCTACACCTTC. This gives the protein CASRLTGAGNYGYTF.

This sequence joins TRBV3-1 (or the pseudogene TRBV3-2) and TRBJ1-1; D remains unclear. The V and J ends lost 1 base and 6 bases respectively, with 3 bases between them. Germline V lookup: CDR1 LGHDT, CDR2 YNNKEL (reference sequence). This CDR3 comprises 11 residues. The CDR3 is CASSQVSEAFF. The DNA for the CDR3 is TGTGCCAGCAGCCAAGTTTCTGAAGCTTTCTTT.

V and J are TRBV28 and TRBJ1-4, with D possibly being TRBD1 (6 bases). V gave up 3 bases and J gave up 8 bases, with 16 bases separating them. This CDR3 has 15 amino acids. CDR1 is MDHEN, CDR2 SYDVKM, per germline. In nucleotides, the CDR3 is TGTGCCAGCAGTTTCATGGGGGGGCTAAGGGAAAAACTGTTTTTT. Translated: CASSFMGGLREKLFF. The complete variable domain, with remaining parts taken from reference TRBV28 and TRBJ1-4, reads DVKVTQSSRYLVKRTGEKVFLECVQDMDHENMFWYRQDPGLGLRLIYFSYDVKMKEKGDIPEGYSVSREKKERFSLILESASTNQTSMYLCASSFMGGLREKLFFGSGTQLSVL.

The rearrangement joins TRBV24-1 to TRBJ1-1; D might be TRBD1 (6 bases). Germline V gives CDR1 KGHDR, CDR2 SFDVKD. The CDR3 runs 13 residues. V dropped 7 bases and J dropped 0 bases, with 8 bases sitting between them. CDR3 in DNA: TGTGCCACCAGGGGGGCGGTGAACACTGAAGCTTTCTTT. Encoded protein: CATRGAVNTEAFF.

Only one count was recorded for this clone. The chain combines TRBV28 with TRBJ1-1, with TRBD1 identical over 7 bases. V lost 6 bases to trimming and J lost 3 bases; unmatched junction nucleotides: 4. There are 13 residues in the CDR3. From germline, CDR1 is MDHEN and CDR2 SYDVKM. The CDR3 nucleotides are TGTGCCAGCAGATGGGGACAGTACACTGAAGCTTTCTTT. This gives the protein CASRWGQYTEAFF.

This chain joins TRBV2 and TRBJ1-2; unclear D gene. The CDR3 consists of 13 residues. Germline V gene lookup returns CDR1 SNHLY and CDR2 FYNNEI. V shed 1 base and J shed 2 bases, with 5 bases lying between them. The CDR3 loop reads CASSEGSNYGYTF. CDR3 bases: TGTGCCAGCAGTGAAGGATCAAACTATGGCTACACCTTC.

The chain links TRBV5-4 to TRBJ1-6; a possible D gene is TRBD1 (6 bases). V lost 4 bases, J lost 2 bases, and 16 bases lay in between. The CDR3 spans 17 residues. The germline V gene has CDR1 SGHNT and CDR2 YYREEE (reference sequence). Here the CDR3 reads CASSANQGFAYNSPLHF. The CDR3, as DNA: TGTGCCAGCAGCGCAAATCAGGGGTTCGCCTATAATTCACCCCTCCACTTT.

The chain recombines TRBV19 with TRBJ1-3, with 7 bases fitting TRBD1. The germline gives CDR1 LNHDA, CDR2 SQIVND (reference sequence). V gave up 7 bases and J gave up 4 bases; unmatched junction bases: 1. The CDR3 has 12 amino acids. The CDR3 DNA is TGTGCCAGTACGGACAGGGGAAACACCATATATTTT. Protein product: CASTDRGNTIYF.

The V call is TRBV29-1, the J call TRBJ2-7; TRBD2 agrees at 7 bases. The germline V gene has CDR1 SQVTM and CDR2 ANQGSEA. The CDR3 length is 15 residues. V gave up 7 bases and J gave up 0 bases; unmatched junction bases: 12. The CDR3: CSEFLRGGSSYEQYF. The CDR3 DNA follows: TGCAGCGAGTTCCTTAGGGGCGGGAGCTCCTACGAGCAGTACTTC.

V usage is TRBV3-1 (or the pseudogene TRBV3-2) and J usage is TRBJ1-5, with TRBD1 identical over 7 bases. V trimming: 2 bases; J trimming: 6 bases; junction bases outside the gene matches: 4. This CDR3 comprises 14 residues. From germline, CDR1 is LGHDT and CDR2 YNNKEL (reference sequence). The CDR3 region is CASSQHRGAQPQHF. The CDR3 nucleotides are TGTGCCAGCAGCCAACACAGGGGTGCTCAGCCCCAGCATTTT.

The V gene is TRBV30, the J gene TRBJ2-7; D gene ambiguous. CDR3 length: 11 amino acids. V was trimmed by 0 bases and J by 1 base, leaving 1 base between them. CDR1 is GTSNPN, CDR2 SVGIG, per germline (reference sequence). As DNA, the CDR3 is TGTGCCTGGAGTGTTTCCTACGAGCAGTACTTC. Its protein product is CAWSVSYEQYF. Based on the CDR3 plus reference TRBV30 and TRBJ2-7, the full variable domain is SQTIHQWPATLVQPVGSPLSLECTVEGTSNPNLYWYRQAAGRGLQLLFYSVGIGQISSEVPQNLSASRPQDRQFILSSKKLLLSDSGFYLCAWSVSYEQYFGPGTRLTVT.

As DNA, the CDR3 is TGTGCCAGCAGTTACTCGGTGGACGGTCCCCTCCACTTT. This sequence encodes CASSYSVDGPLHF. The V call is TRBV6-5, the J call TRBJ1-6; D uncertain. CDR1 is MNHEY, CDR2 SVGAGI, per germline. The CDR3 length is 13 residues. V lost 0 bases, J lost 13 bases, and 10 bases lay in between.

The CDR3: CASGREGTGELFF. CDR3 DNA sequence: TGTGCCAGCGGGAGGGAGGGCACCGGGGAGCTGTTTTTT. The V gene is TRBV5-4, the J gene TRBJ2-2; 7 nucleotides agree with TRBD2. The V and J ends lost 7 bases and 4 bases, in that order; junction bases with no gene match: 4. The CDR3 loop spans 13 amino acids. CDR1 and CDR2 (germline): SGHNT, YYREEE (reference sequence).

This chain uses TRBV19 with TRBJ2-2; D ambiguous. V dropped 8 bases and J dropped 1 base, with 14 bases sitting between them. The CDR3 sequence is 15 residues long. Germline V gene lookup returns CDR1 LNHDA and CDR2 SQIVND (reference sequence). The CDR3 protein is CASAIGGRNTGELFF. The DNA of the CDR3 is TGTGCCAGTGCCATAGGTGGTCGGAACACCGGGGAGCTGTTTTTT.

V is TRBV28 and J is TRBJ1-6; TRBD1 aligns across 9 bases. Trimming at V came to 6 bases and at J to 11 bases, leaving 8 bases not matched to a gene. The CDR3 has 14 residues. Germline V lookup: CDR1 MDHEN, CDR2 SYDVKM. The CDR3 loop reads CASSSGQGRTPLHF. The CDR3 coding sequence is TGTGCCAGCAGCTCGGGACAGGGTCGCACACCCCTCCACTTT.

In its sample, this clone was seen once. V usage is TRBV28 and J usage is TRBJ2-7, with a weak D call TRBD2 (7 bases). The length of the CDR3 is 13 residues. From germline, CDR1 is MDHEN and CDR2 SYDVKM. Deletions cut 10 bases from V and 3 bases from J, with 16 bases between. CDR3 region: CATGGQVLYEQYF. CDR3 in DNA: TGTGCCACCGGGGGGCAGGTGCTCTACGAGCAGTACTTC.

The chain joins TRBV7-2 to TRBJ1-3, with no clear D. The CDR3 is 14 residues long. CDR1 and CDR2 (germline): SGHTA, FQGNSA. Between the trimmed V and J ends, which lost 5 bases and 2 bases, there was a span of 10 bases. The CDR3, as DNA: TGTGCCAGCAGCCCCCACCAGACTGGAAACACCATATATTTT. Residues: CASSPHQTGNTIYF. Combining the CDR3 with reference TRBV7-2 and TRBJ1-3 gives the whole variable domain GAGVSQSPSNKVTEKGKDVELRCDPISGHTALYWYRQSLGQGLEFLIYFQGNSAPDKSGLPSDRFSAERTGGSVSTLTIQRTQQEDSAVYLCASSPHQTGNTIYFGEGSWLTVV.

The chain is built from TRBV28 and TRBJ1-5, with D perhaps matching TRBD1 (5 bases). The germline CDR1 and CDR2 sequences are MDHEN and SYDVKM. CDR3 size: 16 residues. V lost 6 bases and J lost 0, with 15 bases in between. CDR3 sequence (DNA): TGTGCCAGCAGCCACCACCATGGGGGTAGCAATCAGCCCCAGCATTTT. Encoded protein: CASSHHHGGSNQPQHF.

The rearrangement uses TRBV20-1 and TRBJ1-2; D gene ambiguous. CDR1 is DFQATT and CDR2 is SNEGSKA in the germline V gene (reference sequence). The CDR3 spans 10 residues. V was shortened by 6 bases and J by 8 bases, with 10 bases between the two germline ends. The CDR3 DNA sequence: TGCAGTGCAGGAATGGGGGGCTACACCTTC. Encoded protein: CSAGMGGYTF.

V and J are TRBV28 and TRBJ2-2; 7 bases are shared with TRBD2. The CDR3 covers 15 residues. V shed 6 bases and J 0 bases; nucleotides not matched to a gene: 4. Germline-derived CDR1 and CDR2 are MDHEN and SYDVKM. Here the CDR3 reads CASRLSGANTGELFF. CDR3 DNA: TGTGCCAGCAGGTTGAGCGGGGCGAACACCGGGGAGCTGTTTTTT.

This clone is a singleton in its sample. The rearrangement joins TRBV7-8 to TRBJ2-1; 14 nucleotides match TRBD2. Germline V lookup: CDR1 SGHVS, CDR2 FQNEAQ. The junction had 12 bases not matched to a gene; V was cut back by 5 bases and J by 12 bases. The CDR3 runs to 16 residues. In DNA, the CDR3 is TGTGCCAGCAGCCCATGGACTAGCGGGAGGCCACTAGGGCAGTTCTTC. Its protein product is CASSPWTSGRPLGQFF.

The rearrangement joins TRBV7-3 to TRBJ2-1; D remains ambiguous. V dropped 5 bases and J dropped 4 bases, with 12 bases sitting between them. Looked up from germline, CDR1 is SGHTA and CDR2 is FQGTGA. The CDR3 is 14 amino acids. This chain's CDR3 is CASSRGSSYNEQFF. The CDR3 DNA is TGTGCCAGCAGCAGAGGATCCTCTTACAATGAGCAGTTCTTC. Drawing the rest from reference TRBV7-3 and TRBJ2-1, the complete variable domain is GAGVSQTPSNKVTEKGKYVELRCDPISGHTALYWYRQSLGQGPEFLIYFQGTGAADDSGLPNDRFFAVRPEGSVSTLKIQRTERGDSAVYLCASSRGSSYNEQFFGPGTRLTVL.

This chain joins TRBV5-4 and TRBJ2-1; 10 bases line up with TRBD2. The V gene end was trimmed by 8 bases and the J gene end by 8 bases; junction bases not matched to a gene: 10. Germline lookup yields CDR1 SGHNT and CDR2 YYREEE (reference sequence). This CDR3 has 14 residues. Written as DNA, the CDR3 is TGTGCCAGTATGCAGCGGGGGGGCGTATATGAGCAGTTCTTC. This sequence encodes CASMQRGGVYEQFF.

This clone came up once. The chain has TRBV3-1 (or the pseudogene TRBV3-2) and TRBJ2-1; 12 bases are shared with TRBD2. Trimming took 4 bases from V and 6 from J; bases not matched to a gene: 4. This CDR3 spans 15 amino acids. Looked up from germline, CDR1 is LGHDT and CDR2 is YNNKEL (reference sequence). The DNA for the CDR3 is TGTGCCAGCAGCCCGACTAGCGGGAGTGGCAATGAGCAGTTCTTC. The encoded protein is CASSPTSGSGNEQFF.